These 19 T cell receptor beta chains came from one sample sequenced in a study of blood T cell repertoires in COVID-19. The data were produced by immunoSEQ multiplex PCR, yet TCRdb's version contains in-frame clones alone and is incomplete. The sample lists about 120,000 clones, about 88% seen once, with less than 2% in the top ten. The sequenced material came from peripheral blood. The receptors derive from a human donor in a cohort sampled during active COVID-19.

This chain connects TRBV5-1 to TRBJ2-3; 11 nucleotides match TRBD2. This CDR3 region has 15 residues. Germline-derived CDR1 and CDR2 are SGHRS and YFSETQ. V trimming: 4 bases; J trimming: 1 base; junction bases outside the gene matches: 2. The CDR3 DNA is TGCGCCAGCAGCCATAGCGGGGGGGGCACAGATACGCAGTATTTT. Its translation: CASSHSGGGTDTQYF.

This chain uses TRBV3-1 (or the pseudogene TRBV3-2) with TRBJ2-1, with 12 bases that match TRBD1. Trimming removed 1 base from V and 4 bases from J; junction bases left unmatched: 8. CDR1 is LGHDT, CDR2 YNNKEL, per germline (reference sequence). CDR3 length equals 18 residues. CDR3 region: CASSQAPGTGGLYNEQFF. DNA of the CDR3: TGTGCCAGCAGCCAAGCCCCAGGGACAGGGGGCTTGTACAATGAGCAGTTCTTC.

The genes are TRBV28 and TRBJ2-7; 8 nucleotides align to TRBD1. The CDR3 length is 14 residues. Germline CDR1 is MDHEN and CDR2 is SYDVKM. J lost 2 bases, V lost 5 bases, and 5 bases had no gene match. CDR3 coding DNA: TGTGCCAGCAGTACGGGACAGGATCCCTACGAGCAGTACTTC. Translation gives CASSTGQDPYEQYF.

The DNA for the CDR3 is TGTGCCTCCGGGACTAGCGGGACCGGGGAGCTGTTTTTT. Translating it yields CASGTSGTGELFF. V is TRBV6-5 and J is TRBJ2-2; 12 nucleotides match TRBD2. Trimming at V came to 11 bases and at J to 5 bases, leaving 3 bases not matched to a gene. The germline CDR1 and CDR2 sequences are MNHEY and SVGAGI. The CDR3 has 13 residues.

The V call is TRBV3-1 (or the pseudogene TRBV3-2), the J call TRBJ2-7, with 9 nucleotides matching TRBD1. Germline lookup yields CDR1 LGHDT and CDR2 YNNKEL (reference sequence). The CDR3 runs to 12 residues. With V trimmed by 7 bases and J by 5 bases, 3 bases remained unmatched. As DNA, the CDR3 is TGTGCCAGCACGGACAGGGGTAACGAGCAGTACTTC. It specifies CASTDRGNEQYF.

This sequence joins TRBV5-1 and TRBJ2-5; D perhaps matches TRBD2 (5 bases). Deletions cut 4 bases from V and 5 bases from J, with 21 bases between. CDR1 and CDR2 (germline): SGHRS, YFSETQ. The CDR3 has 16 amino acids. The CDR3 region has the DNA TGCGCCAGCAGCCTCAGTTTACTTGCACAGCGGGAGACCCAGTACTTC. As protein: CASSLSLLAQRETQYF.

The chain links TRBV5-1 to TRBJ2-5; TRBD2 agrees at 8 bases. Germline V CDR1 and CDR2: SGHRS, YFSETQ. This CDR3 region has 15 residues. J gave up 3 bases and V 4 bases, and 8 bases lay outside the gene matches. CDR3 loop: CASSEPSGSKETQYF. CDR3 DNA: TGCGCCAGCAGCGAACCTAGCGGGTCGAAAGAGACCCAGTACTTC. The full variable domain, in which reference TRBV5-1 and TRBJ2-5 provide the parts outside the CDR3, is KAGVTQTPRYLIKTRGQQVTLSCSPISGHRSVSWYQQTPGQGLQFLFEYFSETQRNKGNFPGRFSGRQFSNSRSEMNVSTLELGDSALYLCASSEPSGSKETQYFGPGTRLLVL.

The chain joins TRBV11-3 to TRBJ2-3, with a possible D match to TRBD2 (6 bases). V lost 5 bases and J 7 bases, leaving 13 bases between the germline ends. In germline, CDR1 is SGHNT, CDR2 YENEEA. The CDR3 runs to 13 residues. Written as DNA, the CDR3 is TGTGCCAGCAGCGGGGACTCCACCAATACGCAGTATTTT. It is translated as CASSGDSTNTQYF.

The V and J genes are TRBV6-5 and TRBJ2-1; 7 bases are shared with TRBD2. V shed 8 bases and J 6 bases; nucleotides not matched to a gene: 4. This CDR3 spans 12 amino acids. Per the germline V gene, CDR1 is MNHEY and CDR2 is SVGAGI. CDR3 DNA sequence: TGTGCCAGCGGGAGGGCCTTCAATGAGCAGTTCTTC. Amino acids: CASGRAFNEQFF.

The CDR3 DNA reads as TGTGCCACGACCGACAGGGGAATCGCAACTAATGAAAAACTGTTTTTT. Its protein is CATTDRGIATNEKLFF. This rearrangement joins TRBV19 to TRBJ1-4; 8 bases agree with TRBD1. This CDR3 has 16 residues. Per the germline V gene, CDR1 is LNHDA and CDR2 is SQIVND (reference sequence). The ends lost 10 bases at V and 0 bases at J; junction bases unmatched: 10.

As to this clone: Additional DNA sequences in this sample encode the identical CDR3. The chain carries TRBV5-1 and TRBJ2-5, with D possibly TRBD1 on 6 matching bases. The CDR3 extends over 14 amino acids. From germline, CDR1 is SGHRS and CDR2 YFSETQ. Trimming shortened V by 5 bases and J by 1 base, and 12 bases separated the two germline ends. CDR3 sequence reads: CASSPGQPQETQYF. In DNA form, the CDR3 reads TGCGCCAGCAGTCCAGGACAGCCCCAAGAGACCCAGTACTTC.

This rearrangement joins TRBV5-1 to TRBJ2-2, with 14 nucleotides matching TRBD2. The CDR3 consists of 19 residues. V lost 4 bases, J lost 3 bases, and 11 bases stayed unmatched. CDR1 is SGHRS and CDR2 is YFSETQ in the germline V gene. This CDR3 reads CASSLTGLAGGVDTGELFF. The DNA of the CDR3 is TGCGCCAGCAGCCTGACAGGACTAGCGGGAGGAGTGGACACCGGGGAGCTGTTTTTT.

The J gene is TRBJ1-1, the V gene TRBV14; 9 bases are a match to TRBD1. The CDR3 extends over 16 amino acids. The germline V gene encodes CDR1 SGHDN and CDR2 FVKESK. Losses at the gene ends were 4 bases for V and 0 bases for J; bases not matched to a gene: 6. The CDR3 is CASSLWGQGVNTEAFF. In DNA form, the CDR3 reads TGTGCCAGCAGCCTTTGGGGACAGGGAGTGAACACTGAAGCTTTCTTT.

This chain links TRBV19 with TRBJ1-4, with no clear D. From germline, CDR1 is LNHDA and CDR2 SQIVND (reference sequence). The length of the CDR3 is 16 residues. The V end lost 10 bases, the J end lost 0 bases, and 18 bases lay between the germline ends. CDR3 in amino acids: CATRRPGGATNEKLFF. Written as DNA, the CDR3 is TGTGCCACCCGACGGCCCGGAGGTGCAACTAATGAAAAACTGTTTTTT.

The V and J genes are TRBV5-4 and TRBJ1-6; 9 bases map to TRBD1. Germline CDR1 SGHNT, CDR2 YYREEE (reference sequence). J lost 8 bases, V lost 4 bases, and 7 bases had no gene match. The CDR3 runs 15 residues. The CDR3 protein is CASSKGQGEDSPLHF. The DNA for the CDR3 is TGTGCCAGCAGCAAGGGACAGGGTGAGGATTCACCCCTCCACTTT.

CDR3 loop: CASSLRTSGRLEQFF. The CDR3, as DNA: TGTGCCAGCAGTTTGAGGACTAGCGGGAGGTTGGAGCAGTTCTTC. This chain links TRBV28 with TRBJ2-1, with TRBD2 identical over 14 bases. Trimming at V came to 3 bases and at J to 10 bases, leaving 5 bases not matched to a gene. This CDR3 has 15 amino acids. Germline V CDR1 and CDR2: MDHEN, SYDVKM.

This rearrangement joins TRBV5-4 to TRBJ1-6; no reliable D call. This CDR3 is built from 13 residues. Germline CDR1 SGHNT, CDR2 YYREEE (reference sequence). The germline V and J ends were trimmed by 0 bases and 6 bases, with 4 bases remaining between them. The chain's CDR3 is CASSLASNSPLHF. CDR3 coding DNA: TGTGCCAGCAGCTTGGCCTCTAATTCACCCCTCCACTTT. The full variable domain, completed using reference TRBV5-4 and TRBJ1-6, is ETGVTQSPTHLIKTRGQQVTLRCSSQSGHNTVSWYQQALGQGPQFIFQYYREEENGRGNFPPRFSGLQFPNYSSELNVNALELDDSALYLCASSLASNSPLHFGNGTRLTVT.

This clone was observed at least ten times. The rearrangement uses TRBV25-1 and TRBJ1-3, with TRBD1 identical over 10 bases. The CDR3 spans 14 residues. Germline V gene data show CDR1 as MGHDK and CDR2 as SYGVNS. V shed 2 bases and J 8 bases; nucleotides not matched to a gene: 3. Here the CDR3 reads CASSERDRGYTIYF. CDR3 DNA sequence: TGTGCCAGCAGTGAAAGGGACAGGGGATACACCATATATTTT.

This chain joins TRBV7-2 and TRBJ2-1; 9 bases agree with TRBD2. The CDR3 spans 15 residues. V dropped 5 bases and J dropped 3; count of bases not matched to a gene: 5. The germline V gene encodes CDR1 SGHTA and CDR2 FQGNSA. The CDR3: CASSRGGADYNEQFF. The CDR3 DNA follows: TGTGCCAGCAGCCGCGGGGGGGCCGACTACAATGAGCAGTTCTTC.